Detailed here is one TCR beta chain. This entry is derived from a study of beta chain features in type 1 diabetes. Study context: On cell yields, gender and age, patients and healthy donors were similar.

Every bit of the isolated RNA underwent reverse transcription, so sequencing read expressed TCRB transcripts. Data came from immunoSEQ multiplex PCR; TCRdb stores just in-frame clones and leaves some out. The sample lists about 150,000 clones; 7.5% to 10% were seen once. The CDR3 has 17 amino acids. With 0 bases clipped from V and 6 bases from J, the junction kept 6 bases outside the gene matches. The germline CDR1 and CDR2 sequences are SGDLS and YYNGEE. The chain couples TRBV9 to TRBJ2-2; 12 nucleotides line up with TRBD2. The receptor's source is a woman aged 18-35 years in good health. Input material: central memory CD4+ T cells from blood. This CDR3 is CASSVADGLAGPGELFF. CDR3 nucleotides: TGTGCCAGCAGCGTAGCGGACGGACTAGCGGGACCCGGGGAGCTGTTTTTT.